One and the same sample provided the 11 T cell receptor beta chains below, sequenced in a study of CXCR3-negative and CXCR3-positive naive CD8 T cells. TRB cDNA libraries were made by UMI-labeled 5' RACE. TCRdb reworked the 5' RACE reads into one entry per CDR3 protein, no DNA. The sample totals under 45,000 distinct CDR3 sequences. The specimen was memory CD8+ T cells from blood. The source of these receptors is a human donor in good health. Some clones in this sample may be carry-over from other donors' samples.

The rearrangement uses TRBV6-2 or TRBV6-3 and TRBJ1-1. Germline assignment: CDR1 MNHEY and CDR2 SVGEGT. CDR3 size: 15 residues. This chain's CDR3 is CASRGAGEVNTEAFF.

The rearrangement links TRBV29-1 to TRBJ2-1. Germline values: CDR1 SQVTM, CDR2 ANQGSEA. The CDR3 has 12 residues. CDR3 amino acids: CSVFGAYNEQFF.

The chain is built from TRBV5-1 and TRBJ2-1; TCRdb's D gene call, TRBD2, goes unchecked for lack of DNA. CDR3 length: 15 residues. Per the germline V gene, CDR1 is SGHRS and CDR2 is YFSETQ. The CDR3 loop is CASSLPAGGVNEQFF.

CDR3 sequence: CSVEVDTEAFF. This chain uses TRBV29-1 with TRBJ1-1. The CDR3 has 11 residues. CDR1 SQVTM and CDR2 ANQGSEA come from the germline V gene.

The chain combines TRBV7-6 with TRBJ2-7; TCRdb's D gene call, TRBD2, goes unchecked for lack of DNA. Germline loops: CDR1 SGHVS, CDR2 FNYEAQ. CDR3 length: 15 amino acids. The CDR3 loop reads CASSANSGNHYKQYF. Complete variable domain (other parts from reference TRBV7-6 and TRBJ2-7): GAGVSQSPRYKVTKRGQDVALRCDPISGHVSLYWYRQALGQGPEFLTYFNYEAQQDKSGLPNDRFSAERPEGSISTLTIQRTEQRDSAMYRCASSANSGNHYKQYFGPGTRLTVT.

This rearrangement joins TRBV27 to TRBJ2-7; TCRdb calls TRBD1, which cannot be checked without DNA. The CDR3 loop spans 15 amino acids. The germline V gene has CDR1 MNHEY and CDR2 SMNVEV (reference sequence). CDR3 in amino acids: CASSPRTGEPYEQYF.

This chain uses TRBV15 with TRBJ2-2; without DNA, the TCRdb call of TRBD1 cannot be checked. Germline V gene sequence: CDR1 LNHNV, CDR2 YYDKDF (reference sequence). There are 15 residues in the CDR3. The CDR3 here is CATSPGTEDTGELFF.

The V and J genes are TRBV29-1 and TRBJ2-1. In germline, CDR1 is SQVTM, CDR2 ANQGSEA. This CDR3 is 13 amino acids long. The CDR3 spells CSVETRSYNEQFF.

This chain uses TRBV29-1 with TRBJ1-2; TCRdb calls TRBD1, which cannot be checked without DNA. Per the germline V gene, CDR1 is SQVTM and CDR2 is ANQGSEA. This CDR3 spans 12 amino acids. CDR3 sequence reads: CSVDRDVYGYTF.

The chain joins TRBV4-2 to TRBJ1-5. CDR1 LGHNA and CDR2 YNFKEQ come from the germline V gene. This CDR3 contains 17 residues. The CDR3 sequence: CASSQDGLTLSNQPQHF.

The V call is TRBV29-1, the J call TRBJ2-7; TCRdb selects TRBD2, and the lack of DNA leaves this call unchecked. The length of the CDR3 is 11 residues. From germline, CDR1 is SQVTM and CDR2 ANQGSEA. The CDR3 loop is CSVEELAGESF.